This entry lists 27 T cell receptor beta chains sequenced from one sample in a study of PD-L1 blockade in urothelial cancer. TCRdb's table, derived via immunoSEQ multiplex PCR, lists solely in-frame clones and lacks some. The table records some 84,000 clones, about nine tenths of them present only once. The starting material was PBMCs, obtained around atezolizumab (anti-PD-L1) treatment. The source of these receptors is a woman aged 70 to 79 with urothelial cancer.

The J gene is TRBJ2-7, the V gene TRBV10-2; D might be TRBD2 (6 bases). The CDR3 has 12 amino acids. V shed 0 bases and J shed 9 bases, with 9 bases lying between them. Germline assignment: CDR1 WSHSY and CDR2 SAAADI. Here the CDR3 DNA reads TGCGCCAGCAGTGAGTCAATGGGGGGGCAGTACTTC. The encoded protein is CASSESMGGQYF.

This chain joins TRBV5-1 and TRBJ1-1, with no clear D. Germline V gene sequence: CDR1 SGHRS, CDR2 YFSETQ. CDR3 length equals 14 residues. Between the trimmed V and J ends, which lost 4 bases and 3 bases, there was a span of 13 bases. CDR3 in DNA: TGCGCCAGCAGCCTGTCCCTAATCCACACTGAAGCTTTCTTT. This translates into CASSLSLIHTEAFF.

J is TRBJ2-7 and V is TRBV6-1; weak D call: TRBD2 (5 bases). CDR3 length equals 13 residues. Trimming took off 5 bases at V and 3 bases at J, with 11 bases between the two ends. Per germline, CDR1 MNHNS and CDR2 SASEGT. The CDR3 DNA follows: TGTGCCAGCAGTCCTCGGGGAAACTACGAGCAGTACTTC. The encoded protein is CASSPRGNYEQYF.

V gene TRBV6-1 combines with J gene TRBJ1-5; TRBD1 is a possible D gene (5 bases). V was trimmed by 0 bases and J by 3 bases, leaving 9 bases between them. The CDR3 contains 15 residues. Germline values: CDR1 MNHNS, CDR2 SASEGT. The CDR3 DNA reads as TGTGCCAGCAGTGAAGCCCGACAGTACAATCAGCCCCAGCATTTT. As protein: CASSEARQYNQPQHF.

The genes are TRBV10-3 and TRBJ1-5; D is possibly TRBD1 (6 bases). V dropped 5 bases and J dropped 2 bases, with 25 bases sitting between them. Germline V lookup: CDR1 ENHRY, CDR2 SYGVKD. The CDR3 has 19 residues. CDR3 DNA sequence: TGTGCCATCAGTAGTCTCCCTCTCTCGGACAGTGGAGGCAATCAGCCCCAGCATTTT. This encodes CAISSLPLSDSGGNQPQHF.

This clone occurred once. The gene calls are TRBV2 and TRBJ1-6; D unclear. This CDR3 is built from 15 residues. CDR1 SNHLY and CDR2 FYNNEI come from the germline V gene. V was cut by 0 bases and J by 10 bases, with 13 bases left in between. The CDR3 DNA sequence: TGTGCCAGCAGTGAAGCGTATCCGTCGGGATCACCCCTCCACTTT. Its protein product is CASSEAYPSGSPLHF. Full variable domain (outside the CDR3, taken from reference TRBV2 and TRBJ1-6): EPEVTQTPSHQVTQMGQEVILRCVPISNHLYFYWYRQILGQKVEFLVSFYNNEISEKSEIFDDQFSVERPDGSNFTLKIRSTKLEDSAMYFCASSEAYPSGSPLHFGNGTRLTVT.

The chain carries TRBV18 and TRBJ1-5; 10 nucleotides line up with TRBD1. Germline V gene data show CDR1 as KGHSH and CDR2 as LQKENI. The CDR3 runs 17 residues. V lost 5 bases and J lost 0; bases outside the gene matches: 7. CDR3 sequence: CASSARDRGYSNQPQHF. For the CDR3, the DNA is TGTGCCAGCTCAGCCCGGGACAGGGGATATAGCAATCAGCCCCAGCATTTT.

This chain uses TRBV27 with TRBJ2-3, with 9 bases that match TRBD2. The germline V gene encodes CDR1 MNHEY and CDR2 SMNVEV (reference sequence). This CDR3 comprises 17 residues. Losses at the gene ends were 3 bases for V and 6 bases for J; bases not matched to a gene: 13. The CDR3 nucleotides read TGTGCCAGCAGTTTCCTAGCGGGATCATTCCCCACCGATACGCAGTATTTT. This codes for CASSFLAGSFPTDTQYF.

This chain connects TRBV4-2 to TRBJ1-2; D is possibly TRBD1 (6 bases). The V and J ends lost 6 bases and 2 bases respectively, with 16 bases between them. Germline CDR1 reads LGHNA; CDR2 reads YNFKEQ. The CDR3 length is 15 residues. CDR3 amino acids: CASSPGQTVNYGYTF. CDR3 in DNA: TGTGCCAGCAGTCCCGGACAGACCGTAAACTATGGCTACACCTTC.

The chain employs TRBV30 and TRBJ2-1; no clear D. Germline loops: CDR1 GTSNPN, CDR2 SVGIG (reference sequence). This CDR3 spans 13 amino acids. V lost 2 bases and J 8 bases, leaving 13 bases between the germline ends. The CDR3 nucleotides are TGTGCCTGGAGTCCCCTCACTTACGATGAGCAGTTCTTC. Protein: CAWSPLTYDEQFF.

V usage is TRBV29-1 and J usage is TRBJ2-5, with D possibly being TRBD2 (5 bases). The CDR3 is 12 amino acids. The V end lost 2 bases, the J end lost 5 bases, and 9 bases lay between the germline ends. Germline lookup yields CDR1 SQVTM and CDR2 ANQGSEA. The CDR3 loop reads CSVEPGLETQYF. The DNA of the CDR3 is TGCAGCGTTGAACCGGGGTTGGAGACCCAGTACTTC.

The chain is built from TRBV7-7 and TRBJ2-1, with D tentatively TRBD2 (6 bases). V gave up 1 base and J gave up 8 bases, with 12 bases separating them. Germline V gene data show CDR1 as SSHAT and CDR2 as FNYEAQ (reference sequence). This CDR3 region has 14 residues. CDR3 coding DNA: TGTGCCAGCAGCTTAGGGAGGGGCGGGGATGAGCAGTTCTTC. It encodes CASSLGRGGDEQFF.

The CDR3 protein is CASSKGRTYGYTF. In DNA form, the CDR3 reads TGTGCCAGTAGTAAGGGGAGGACTTATGGCTACACCTTC. The chain employs TRBV19 and TRBJ1-2, with D possibly being TRBD1 (5 bases). There are 13 residues in the CDR3. The germline V and J ends were trimmed by 4 bases and 5 bases, with 11 bases remaining between them. The germline gives CDR1 LNHDA, CDR2 SQIVND (reference sequence).

This chain joins TRBV5-1 and TRBJ1-3, with unresolved D. CDR3 length equals 15 residues. Germline V CDR1 and CDR2: SGHRS, YFSETQ. V was cut by 4 bases and J by 0 bases, with 11 bases left in between. The CDR3 bases are TGCGCCAGCAGCGTAGGACTCCTCTCTGGAAACACCATATATTTT. Translating gives CASSVGLLSGNTIYF.

The sample holds one count of this clone. The CDR3 loop reads CASSMGQGATQETQYF. CDR3 sequence (DNA): TGTGCCAGTAGTATGGGACAGGGGGCTACCCAAGAGACCCAGTACTTC. The rearrangement links TRBV19 to TRBJ2-5; 12 nucleotides agree with TRBD1. Germline V CDR1 and CDR2: LNHDA, SQIVND (reference sequence). This CDR3 spans 16 amino acids. V dropped 3 bases and J dropped 1; count of bases not matched to a gene: 3.

This chain connects TRBV7-9 to TRBJ2-5; 15 nucleotides agree with TRBD2. The CDR3 loop spans 17 amino acids. Trimming cost V 6 bases and J 2 bases; bases outside gene matches: 7. Germline assignment: CDR1 SEHNR and CDR2 FQNEAQ (reference sequence). Here the CDR3 DNA reads TGTGCCAGCAGGGCCGGGACTAGCGGGAGGCTACAAGAGACCCAGTACTTC. Translated: CASRAGTSGRLQETQYF.

V is TRBV9 and J is TRBJ2-1, with TRBD2 identical over 12 bases. CDR1 and CDR2 from the germline V gene are SGDLS and YYNGEE. J gave up 6 bases and V 2 bases, and 9 bases lay outside the gene matches. This CDR3 contains 17 residues. This CDR3 reads CASSVPRTSGNPNEQFF. The CDR3, as DNA: TGTGCCAGCAGCGTCCCCCGGACTAGCGGGAACCCCAATGAGCAGTTCTTC.

The chain has TRBV5-6 and TRBJ1-1, with D hard to call. Between the trimmed V and J ends, which lost 3 bases and 3 bases, there was a span of 9 bases. Looked up from germline, CDR1 is SGHDT and CDR2 is YYEEEE. The CDR3 spans 13 residues. CDR3 sequence: CASSSYRDTEAFF. As DNA, the CDR3 is TGTGCCAGCAGCTCCTACAGAGACACTGAAGCTTTCTTT.

This clone appeared once. The CDR3 DNA sequence: TGTGCCAGCTCCTCACCGGGTGACAGCTCCTACGAGCAGTACTTC. Its protein is CASSSPGDSSYEQYF. The chain has TRBV18 and TRBJ2-7, with D perhaps TRBD1 (5 bases). V lost 6 bases, J lost 0 bases, and 15 bases lay in between. CDR1 is KGHSH, CDR2 LQKENI, per germline. The CDR3 totals 15 residues.

V and J are TRBV5-1 and TRBJ2-1; 7 positions match TRBD2. Germline CDR1 is SGHRS and CDR2 is YFSETQ. The V segment lost 4 bases and the J segment 7 bases; nucleotides outside the gene matches: 8. The CDR3 runs 14 residues. The DNA for the CDR3 is TGCGCCAGCAGCGCAGGGACTATCGCGAATGAGCAGTTCTTC. It is translated as CASSAGTIANEQFF.

CDR3 region: CAISETSGSGGYTF. CDR3 nucleotides: TGTGCCATCAGTGAGACCTCAGGTAGCGGAGGCTACACCTTC. The chain uses TRBV10-3 and TRBJ1-2; D is uncertain. The CDR3 consists of 14 residues. V was pared by 2 bases and J by 8 bases, with 15 bases between. Germline lookup yields CDR1 ENHRY and CDR2 SYGVKD.

The chain carries TRBV7-7 and TRBJ2-7; D is possibly TRBD1 (6 bases). The CDR3 extends over 16 amino acids. Looked up from germline, CDR1 is SSHAT and CDR2 is FNYEAQ (reference sequence). V lost 9 bases to trimming and J lost 2 bases, with 23 bases between them. The DNA for the CDR3 is TGTGCCAGTCCTCACACAGGGCGAAGCGAAACCTACGAGCAGTACTTC. This encodes CASPHTGRSETYEQYF.

The gene calls are TRBV18 and TRBJ2-7, with 7 bases fitting TRBD1. Germline CDR1 is KGHSH and CDR2 is LQKENI. The CDR3 totals 14 residues. V dropped 7 bases and J dropped 2; count of bases not matched to a gene: 8. The CDR3 coding sequence is TGTGCCAGCTGCAAAAGGGACAGCACCTACGAGCAGTACTTC. Translated: CASCKRDSTYEQYF.

The chain is built from TRBV7-9 and TRBJ2-5; TRBD1 matches 8 bases. With 1 base clipped from V and 5 bases from J, the junction kept 6 bases outside the gene matches. Per germline, CDR1 SEHNR and CDR2 FQNEAQ (reference sequence). The CDR3 runs 15 residues. The CDR3 coding sequence is TGTGCCAGCAGCTTAGGGGCAGGGGGCAGGGAGACCCAGTACTTC. This codes for CASSLGAGGRETQYF.

This clone turned up a few times. The rearrangement links TRBV5-6 to TRBJ2-4; 8 nucleotides agree with TRBD1. Per germline, CDR1 SGHDT and CDR2 YYEEEE. V lost 0 bases, J lost 3 bases, and 5 bases stayed unmatched. The CDR3 totals 16 residues. The CDR3 here is CASSLGTGGIKNIQYF. The DNA for the CDR3 is TGTGCCAGCAGCTTGGGCACAGGGGGGATCAAAAACATTCAGTACTTC.

This chain links TRBV15 with TRBJ2-5; 8 positions match TRBD2. The CDR3 has 18 residues. CDR1 and CDR2 (germline): LNHNV, YYDKDF (reference sequence). V shed 1 base, J shed 2 bases, and the junction held 12 bases outside the gene matches. The CDR3 loop reads CATSRVGLSGGGQETQYF. In DNA, the CDR3 is TGTGCCACCAGCAGAGTTGGACTCAGCGGGGGAGGTCAAGAGACCCAGTACTTC.

The chain is built from TRBV5-6 and TRBJ1-6; TRBD1 matches 7 bases. The CDR3 sequence is 14 residues long. V lost 0 bases and J lost 10; bases outside the gene matches: 4. The germline V gene has CDR1 SGHDT and CDR2 YYEEEE. CDR3 sequence: CASSLDRGESPLHF. The CDR3 DNA follows: TGTGCCAGCAGCTTGGACAGGGGAGAGTCACCCCTCCACTTT. The variable domain in full, with the rest retrieved from reference TRBV5-6 and TRBJ1-6, is DAGVTQSPTHLIKTRGQQVTLRCSPKSGHDTVSWYQQALGQGPQFIFQYYEEEERQRGNFPDRFSGHQFPNYSSELNVNALLLGDSALYLCASSLDRGESPLHFGNGTRLTVT.